The clone carrying this TCR beta chain appeared many times. Its antigen is unidentified. A single record per CDR3 protein comes from TCRdb applying MiXCR to the RT-PCR reads. The table lists about half a million distinct CDR3 sequences, around 8% of them singletons. The source of the sample is a study of response to subunit inactivated influenza vaccine. The study's findings and limits: Authors suggested each seasonal influenza vaccination recruits few new T cells.

The CDR3 is 15 residues long. J lost 4 bases, V lost 0 bases, and 5 bases had no gene match. Germline assignment: CDR1 SGDLS and CDR2 YYNGEE. Specimen: PBMCs from blood, collected about 24 months after vaccination. The rearrangement joins TRBV9 to TRBJ1-2; the match to TRBD1 covers 8 bases. The sequence was collected from a man between 50 and 69 years old who received an inactivated influenza vaccine. In DNA, the CDR3 is TGTGCCAGCAGCGTAGAGCCACAGGGGGGCTATGGCTACACCTTC. Protein sequence: CASSVEPQGGYGYTF.